In its sample, the clone carrying this T cell receptor beta chain was seen a few times. What it recognizes is unknown. Per the germline V gene, CDR1 is MDHEN and CDR2 is SYDVKM. J lost 0 bases, V lost 9 bases, and 21 bases had no gene match. The CDR3 covers 20 residues. These data belong to a study of OX40 agonist ivuxolimab in advanced cancers. About the study: While on treatment, patients had intravenous ivuxolimab at 0.01 to 10 mg/kg every 2 weeks. Patients achieving partial responses numbered three: one hepatocellular carcinoma case and two cutaneous melanoma cases.

Notes on the study in general: Researchers report that CD8+ T cells had, on average, more expanded clones than CD4+. Within 6 weeks, CD4+ and CD8+ blood T cells expanded clonally at 0.1 to 3.0 mg/kg.

TCRdb keeps only in-frame clones here, not all; method: immunoSEQ multiplex PCR. The sample lists some 94,000 clones, around nine tenths occurring once. J is TRBJ1-3 and V is TRBV28; TRBD1 matches 9 bases. The TCR comes from an adult with an advanced solid tumor such as melanoma, head and neck, liver or kidney cancer. This sample comprised CD4+ or CD8+ T cells sorted from blood, obtained in a trial of the OX40 agonist ivuxolimab. CDR3 nucleotides: TGTGCCAGTACAAGGTCCGGATGGGTTCGGGACAGGGCCTCTGGAAACACCATATATTTT. Translating gives CASTRSGWVRDRASGNTIYF.